This entry describes one T cell receptor beta chain. Stated time point: pre-sensitization, week 0. This sample's treatment: therapeutic diphenylcyclopropenone sensitization with weekly scalp DPC. Germline V CDR1 and CDR2: SEHNR, FQNEAQ (reference sequence). The CDR3 has 15 amino acids. V was clipped by 4 bases and J by 3 bases; unmatched bases: 7. The data were taken from a study of human T cells and chemical hapten exposure. A single record per CDR3 protein comes from TCRdb applying MiXCR to the RACE reads. The sample lists 80,000 to 95,000 distinct CDR3 sequences, roughly 9.1% seen once, with less than 4.5% in the top ten.

The chain employs TRBV7-9 and TRBJ1-1; 8 bases line up with TRBD1. This specimen was whole blood, taken in connection with sensitization to the hapten diphenylcyclopropenone (DPC). The sequence came from a woman aged 35 to 49 with alopecia areata. Some clones in this sample may be carry-over from other donors' samples. The CDR3 protein is CASSSQGASHTEAFF. The DNA of the CDR3 is TGTGCCAGCAGCTCGCAGGGGGCGAGCCACACTGAAGCTTTCTTT.